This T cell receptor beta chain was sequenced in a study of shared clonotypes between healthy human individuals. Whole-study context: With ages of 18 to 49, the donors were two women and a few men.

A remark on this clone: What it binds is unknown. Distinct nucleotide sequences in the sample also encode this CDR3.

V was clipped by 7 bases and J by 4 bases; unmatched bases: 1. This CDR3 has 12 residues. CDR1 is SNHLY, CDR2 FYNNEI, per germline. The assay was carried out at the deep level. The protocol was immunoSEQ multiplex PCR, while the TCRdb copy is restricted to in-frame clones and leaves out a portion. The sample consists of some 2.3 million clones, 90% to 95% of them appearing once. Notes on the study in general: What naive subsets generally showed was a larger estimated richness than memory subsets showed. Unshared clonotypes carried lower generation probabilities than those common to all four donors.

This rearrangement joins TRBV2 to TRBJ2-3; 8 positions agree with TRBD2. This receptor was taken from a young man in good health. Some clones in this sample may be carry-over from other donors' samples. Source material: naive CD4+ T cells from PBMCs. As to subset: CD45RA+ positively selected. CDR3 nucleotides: TGTGCCAGCACGGGGGGGGCAGATACGCAGTATTTT. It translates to CASTGGADTQYF.